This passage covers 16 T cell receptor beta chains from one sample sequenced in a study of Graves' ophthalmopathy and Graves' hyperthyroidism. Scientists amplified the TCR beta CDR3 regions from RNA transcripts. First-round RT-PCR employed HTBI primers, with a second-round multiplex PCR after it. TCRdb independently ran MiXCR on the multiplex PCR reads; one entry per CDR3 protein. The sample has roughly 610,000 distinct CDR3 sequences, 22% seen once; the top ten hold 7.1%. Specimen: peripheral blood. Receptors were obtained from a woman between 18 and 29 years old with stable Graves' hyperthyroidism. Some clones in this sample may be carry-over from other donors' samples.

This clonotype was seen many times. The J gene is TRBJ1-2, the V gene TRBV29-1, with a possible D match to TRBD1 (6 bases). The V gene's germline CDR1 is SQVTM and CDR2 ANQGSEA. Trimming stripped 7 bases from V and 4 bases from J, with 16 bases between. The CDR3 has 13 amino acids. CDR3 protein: CSATRGQIYGYTF. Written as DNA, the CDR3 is TGCAGCGCTACAAGAGGACAGATCTATGGCTACACCTTC.

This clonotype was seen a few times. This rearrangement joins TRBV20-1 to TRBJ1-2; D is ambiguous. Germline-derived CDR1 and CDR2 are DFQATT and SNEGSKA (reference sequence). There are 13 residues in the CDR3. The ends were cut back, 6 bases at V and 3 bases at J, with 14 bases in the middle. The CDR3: CSASSAGYYGYTF. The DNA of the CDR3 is TGCAGTGCCTCGTCGGCAGGCTACTATGGCTACACCTTC.

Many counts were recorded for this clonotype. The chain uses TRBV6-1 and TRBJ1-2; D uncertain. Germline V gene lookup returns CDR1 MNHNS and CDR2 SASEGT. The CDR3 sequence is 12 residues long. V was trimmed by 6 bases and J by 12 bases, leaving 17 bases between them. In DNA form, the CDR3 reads TGTGCCAGCAGCCCTGACACACCCGGGAACACCTTC. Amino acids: CASSPDTPGNTF.

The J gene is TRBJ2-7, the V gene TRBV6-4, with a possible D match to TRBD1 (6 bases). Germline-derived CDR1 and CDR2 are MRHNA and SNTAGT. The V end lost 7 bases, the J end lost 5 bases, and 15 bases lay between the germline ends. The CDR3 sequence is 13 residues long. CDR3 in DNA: TGTGCCAGCAACGAGCGCAGGGGCCACGAGCAGTACTTC. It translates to CASNERRGHEQYF.

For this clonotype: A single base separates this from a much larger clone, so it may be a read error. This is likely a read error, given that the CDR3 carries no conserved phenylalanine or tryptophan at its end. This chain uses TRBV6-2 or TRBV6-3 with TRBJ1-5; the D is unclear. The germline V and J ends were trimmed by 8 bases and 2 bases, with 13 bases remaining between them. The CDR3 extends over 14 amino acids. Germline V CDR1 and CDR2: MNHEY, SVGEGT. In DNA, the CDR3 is TGTGCCAGCGGGCCCGGTTGGGGCAATCAGCCCCAGCATTTG. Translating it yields CASGPGWGNQPQHL.

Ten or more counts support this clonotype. The CDR3 sequence is CASSLEVHSPLHF. CDR3 nucleotides: TGTGCCAGCAGCTTAGAAGTGCATTCACCCCTCCACTTT. The rearrangement joins TRBV11-3 to TRBJ1-6; D remains unclear. Germline V gene data show CDR1 as SGHNT and CDR2 as YENEEA. V dropped 0 bases and J dropped 8 bases, with 5 bases sitting between them. The CDR3 covers 13 residues.

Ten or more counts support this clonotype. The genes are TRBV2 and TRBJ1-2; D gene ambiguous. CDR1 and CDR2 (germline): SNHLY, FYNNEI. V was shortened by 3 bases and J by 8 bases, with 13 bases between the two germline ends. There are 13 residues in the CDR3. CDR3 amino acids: CASSDRGAGGYTF. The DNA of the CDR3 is TGTGCCAGCAGTGACCGCGGCGCTGGAGGCTACACCTTC. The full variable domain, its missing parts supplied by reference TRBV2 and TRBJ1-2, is EPEVTQTPSHQVTQMGQEVILRCVPISNHLYFYWYRQILGQKVEFLVSFYNNEISEKSEIFDDQFSVERPDGSNFTLKIRSTKLEDSAMYFCASSDRGAGGYTFGSGTRLTVV.

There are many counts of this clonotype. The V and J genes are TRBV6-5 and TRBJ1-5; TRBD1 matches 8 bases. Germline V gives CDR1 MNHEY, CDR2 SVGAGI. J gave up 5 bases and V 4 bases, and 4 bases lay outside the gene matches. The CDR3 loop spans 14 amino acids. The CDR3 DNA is TGTGCCAGCAGTTCGGACAGGGAGTATCAGCCCCAGCATTTT. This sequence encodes CASSSDREYQPQHF.

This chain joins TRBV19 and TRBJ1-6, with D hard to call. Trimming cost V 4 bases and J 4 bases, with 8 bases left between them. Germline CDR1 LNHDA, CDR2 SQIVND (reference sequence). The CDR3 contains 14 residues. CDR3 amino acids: CASSTQNYNSPLHF. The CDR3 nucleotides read TGTGCCAGTAGTACTCAGAATTATAATTCACCCCTCCACTTT.

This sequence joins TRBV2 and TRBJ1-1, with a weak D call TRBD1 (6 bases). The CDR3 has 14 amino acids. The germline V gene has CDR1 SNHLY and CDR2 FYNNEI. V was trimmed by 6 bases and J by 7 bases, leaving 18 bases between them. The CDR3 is CASREDRARIEAFF. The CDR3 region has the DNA TGTGCCAGCAGGGAGGACAGAGCCCGGATTGAAGCTTTCTTT.

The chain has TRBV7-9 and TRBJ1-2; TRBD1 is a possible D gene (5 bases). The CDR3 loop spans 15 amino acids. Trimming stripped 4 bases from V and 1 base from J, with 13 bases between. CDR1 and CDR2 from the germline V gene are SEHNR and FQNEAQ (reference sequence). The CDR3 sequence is CASSSTEILNYGYTF. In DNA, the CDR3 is TGTGCCAGCAGCTCGACAGAAATCCTTAACTATGGCTACACCTTC.

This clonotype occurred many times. DNA of the CDR3: TGCAGTGCTAGGACGCCGGGACTAGCGGGCGAGCAGTACTTC. Amino acids: CSARTPGLAGEQYF. The genes are TRBV20-1 and TRBJ2-7, with TRBD2 matching over 12 bases. The CDR3 loop spans 14 amino acids. With V trimmed by 3 bases and J by 6 bases, 6 bases remained unmatched. Per the germline V gene, CDR1 is DFQATT and CDR2 is SNEGSKA (reference sequence).

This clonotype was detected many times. In DNA form, the CDR3 reads TGTGCCAGCAGTTTCAGGGCGGGAGATGGCTACACCTTC. This encodes CASSFRAGDGYTF. V usage is TRBV27 and J usage is TRBJ1-2, with TRBD1 as a possible D gene (5 bases). Germline values: CDR1 MNHEY, CDR2 SMNVEV (reference sequence). This CDR3 has 13 residues. V gave up 3 bases and J gave up 6 bases, with 11 bases separating them.

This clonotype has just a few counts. The CDR3 is CASSSPSGRADGELFF. In nucleotides, the CDR3 is TGCGCCAGCAGCTCCCCCAGCGGGAGGGCTGACGGGGAGCTGTTTTTT. The rearrangement links TRBV5-1 to TRBJ2-2, with 10 nucleotides matching TRBD2. The CDR3 length is 16 residues. The V gene end was trimmed by 3 bases and the J gene end by 7 bases; junction bases not matched to a gene: 9. Germline V gene lookup returns CDR1 SGHRS and CDR2 YFSETQ.

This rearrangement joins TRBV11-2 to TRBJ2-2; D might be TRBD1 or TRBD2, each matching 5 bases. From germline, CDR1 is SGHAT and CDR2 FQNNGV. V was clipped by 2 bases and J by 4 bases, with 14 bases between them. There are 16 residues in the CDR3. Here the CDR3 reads CASSLWGGRVTGELFF. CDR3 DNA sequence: TGTGCCAGCAGCTTATGGGGCGGGCGGGTCACCGGGGAGCTGTTTTTT.

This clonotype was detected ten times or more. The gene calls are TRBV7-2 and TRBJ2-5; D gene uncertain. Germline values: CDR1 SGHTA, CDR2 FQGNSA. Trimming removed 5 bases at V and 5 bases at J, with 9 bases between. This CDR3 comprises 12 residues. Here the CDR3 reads CASSPPSETQYF. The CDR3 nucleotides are TGTGCCAGCAGCCCTCCGAGCGAGACCCAGTACTTC.